This passage covers 25 T cell receptor beta chains from one sample sequenced in a study of CD8+CD57+ T cells in acquired aplastic anemia. Both TCR beta VDJ combination and CDR3 sequence profiling were carried out. Genomic DNA was the template for this profiling. TCRdb redid the calling of the reads with MiXCR, one entry per CDR3 protein. The sample has 98,000 or so distinct CDR3 sequences, 40% to 60% seen once. Sequences were obtained from sorted CD4+, CD8+, or CD8+CD57+ T cells (not recorded which) from PBMCs. The receptors derive from a human donor in good health, serving as a control.

This clonotype came up many times. This chain connects TRBV5-4 to TRBJ1-1, with unresolved D. The CDR3 has 15 residues. Germline V gives CDR1 SGHNT, CDR2 YYREEE (reference sequence). Trimming cost V 1 base and J 1 base, with 11 bases left between them. The CDR3 nucleotides are TGTGCCAGCAGCTTGCCCACCGGAGGGAACACTGAAGCTTTCTTT. This translates into CASSLPTGGNTEAFF.

This sequence joins TRBV5-5 and TRBJ2-7; TRBD1 aligns across 7 bases. After removal of 6 bases from V and 2 bases from J, the junction contained 11 bases not matched to a gene. Germline V lookup: CDR1 SGHKS, CDR2 YYEKEE (reference sequence). The CDR3 spans 15 residues. CDR3 sequence (DNA): TGTGCCAGCACCACCCAGGACAGGTTACCCTACGAGCAGTACTTC. It encodes CASTTQDRLPYEQYF.

With respect to this clonotype: Mismatch with germline at one junction end may stem from a read error. The chain uses TRBV24-1 and TRBJ1-2; D unresolved. Germline V gene lookup returns CDR1 KGHDR and CDR2 SFDVKD. The CDR3 has 13 residues. CDR3 coding DNA: TGTGCCACCAGTGCCAGCCCTAACTATGACTACACCTTC. Translation gives CATSASPNYDYTF.

The chain recombines TRBV15 with TRBJ2-2, with unresolved D. Trimming took 5 bases from V and 5 from J, leaving 6 bases between them. Germline lookup yields CDR1 LNHNV and CDR2 YYDKDF (reference sequence). The CDR3 has 12 amino acids. CDR3 amino acids: CATSRSTGELFF. DNA for the CDR3: TGTGCCACCAGCCGTAGTACCGGGGAGCTGTTTTTT.

The chain is built from TRBV5-6 and TRBJ1-5; no firm D call. CDR1 SGHDT and CDR2 YYEEEE come from the germline V gene. Trimming took off 1 base at V and 0 bases at J, with 14 bases between the two ends. The CDR3 covers 17 residues. The DNA of the CDR3 is TGTGCCAGCAGCTTGACAGCCGCCTCTTATAGCAATCAGCCCCAGCATTTT. It is translated as CASSLTAASYSNQPQHF.

V and J are TRBV29-1 and TRBJ1-1; the D is unclear. Between the trimmed V and J ends, which lost 6 bases and 1 base, there was a span of 6 bases. Germline V gives CDR1 SQVTM, CDR2 ANQGSEA. This CDR3 has 11 residues. CDR3 DNA sequence: TGCAGCGTCCAGACGAACACTGAAGCTTTCTTT. It translates to CSVQTNTEAFF.

This rearrangement joins TRBV2 to TRBJ2-3; no clear D. CDR3 size: 13 residues. Germline-derived CDR1 and CDR2 are SNHLY and FYNNEI. Trimming removed 4 bases at V and 3 bases at J, with 8 bases between. This CDR3 is CASSAAKTDTQYF. Here the CDR3 DNA reads TGTGCCAGCAGTGCAGCTAAGACAGATACGCAGTATTTT.

This clonotype was seen repeatedly, ten times or more. The chain links TRBV13 to TRBJ2-7; D might be TRBD1 (5 bases). This CDR3 comprises 12 residues. V dropped 5 bases and J dropped 2 bases, with 7 bases sitting between them. Per germline, CDR1 PRHDT and CDR2 FYEKMQ (reference sequence). The CDR3 spells CASSQDTYEQYF. The CDR3 DNA reads as TGTGCCAGCAGCCAGGACACCTACGAGCAGTACTTC.

This clonotype was counted ten times or more. V and J are TRBV13 and TRBJ2-7; D unclear. Between the trimmed V and J ends, which lost 5 bases and 3 bases, there was a span of 17 bases. This CDR3 contains 15 residues. Per the germline V gene, CDR1 is PRHDT and CDR2 is FYEKMQ (reference sequence). The CDR3 loop reads CASSLAVGEDYEQYF. CDR3 sequence (DNA): TGTGCCAGCAGCCTGGCGGTGGGTGAAGACTACGAGCAGTACTTC.

In the case of this clonotype: At one boundary the junction diverges from the germline segment, which might be a read error. This sequence joins TRBV5-1 and TRBJ2-2, with D possibly being TRBD2 (5 bases). This CDR3 comprises 13 residues. Per the germline V gene, CDR1 is SGHRS and CDR2 is YFSETQ. Here the CDR3 DNA reads TGCGCCAGCAGCAAGGGCCGTTCCTGGGGAGCTGTTTTT. This translates into CASSKGRSWGAVF.

This rearrangement joins TRBV11-2 to TRBJ2-3, with TRBD2 matching 13 bases. With 2 bases clipped from V and 2 bases from J, the junction kept 1 base outside the gene matches. Germline assignment: CDR1 SGHAT and CDR2 FQNNGV. The CDR3 has 16 amino acids. Here the CDR3 DNA reads TGTGCCAGCAGCTTAACTAGCGGGAGGGCCACAGATACGCAGTATTTT. Its protein product is CASSLTSGRATDTQYF. The entire variable domain, with the rest obtained from reference TRBV11-2 and TRBJ2-3, is as follows: EAGVAQSPRYKIIEKRQSVAFWCNPISGHATLYWYQQILGQGPKLLIQFQNNGVVDDSQLPKDRFSAERLKGVDSTLKIQPAKLEDSAVYLCASSLTSGRATDTQYFGPGTRLTVL.

This rearrangement joins TRBV10-1 to TRBJ2-2; no definite D call. V was cut by 2 bases and J by 3 bases, with 4 bases left in between. CDR1 WNHNN and CDR2 SYGVQD come from the germline V gene (reference sequence). The length of the CDR3 is 13 residues. The CDR3: CASSERDTGELFF. DNA for the CDR3: TGCGCCAGCAGTGAGCGGGACACCGGGGAGCTGTTTTTT.

This clonotype has at least ten counts. V gene TRBV6-1 combines with J gene TRBJ1-1; D not resolved. The germline V gene encodes CDR1 MNHNS and CDR2 SASEGT. The CDR3 is 14 residues long. Trimming pared 4 bases from V and 0 bases from J, leaving 9 bases between. The CDR3, as DNA: TGTGCCAGCAGTGCCAGGAATATGAACACTGAAGCTTTCTTT. It specifies CASSARNMNTEAFF.

This clonotype was seen at least ten times. The rearrangement links TRBV3-1 to TRBJ1-6; the match to TRBD1 covers 9 bases. Germline CDR1 LGHDT, CDR2 YNNKEL (reference sequence). The CDR3 covers 12 residues. Losses at the gene ends were 11 bases for V and 8 bases for J; bases not matched to a gene: 4. The CDR3 reads CAVQGADSPLHF. CDR3 DNA sequence: TGTGCCGTACAGGGGGCGGATTCACCCCTCCACTTT. The full variable domain, in which reference TRBV3-1 and TRBJ1-6 provide the parts outside the CDR3, is DTAVSQTPKYLVTQMGNDKSIKCEQNLGHDTMYWYKQDSKKFLKIMFSYNNKELIINETVPNRFSPKSPDKAHLNLHINSLELGDSAVYFCAVQGADSPLHFGNGTRLTVT.

The chain is built from TRBV10-3 and TRBJ2-5; the D call may be TRBD1 or TRBD2 (5 bases each). V was shortened by 2 bases and J by 6 bases, with 10 bases between the two germline ends. Germline V lookup: CDR1 ENHRY, CDR2 SYGVKD. The CDR3 sequence is 13 residues long. The CDR3 nucleotides read TGTGCCATCAGTGAGAGAGAGGGGCAGACCCAGTACTTC. Translation: CAISEREGQTQYF.

The chain uses TRBV2 and TRBJ2-7, with TRBD1 identical over 8 bases. V was pared by 4 bases and J by 3 bases, with 14 bases of the junction left unmatched. Germline V gene sequence: CDR1 SNHLY, CDR2 FYNNEI. The CDR3 is 17 amino acids. The CDR3 nucleotides read TGTGCCAGCAGTGCCCGGACAGGGAGGTTCATAGGCTACGAGCAGTACTTC. It translates to CASSARTGRFIGYEQYF.

The chain combines TRBV7-8 with TRBJ2-2, with unresolved D. The ends were cut back, 3 bases at V and 6 bases at J, with 5 bases in the middle. CDR3 length: 12 residues. Germline V CDR1 and CDR2: SGHVS, FQNEAQ. The DNA of the CDR3 is TGTGCCAGCAGCTTGCGAGCCGGGGAGCTGTTTTTT. Amino acids: CASSLRAGELFF.

The gene calls are TRBV12-3 or TRBV12-4 and TRBJ2-3; 9 bases agree with TRBD1. The CDR3 totals 13 residues. J lost 3 bases, V lost 8 bases, and 3 bases had no gene match. The CDR3 here is CASGDRGTDTQYF. The DNA of the CDR3 is TGTGCCAGCGGCGACAGGGGGACAGATACGCAGTATTTT.

This clonotype came up many times. This rearrangement joins TRBV11-2 to TRBJ2-4; TRBD1 matches at 12 bases. Losses at the gene ends were 1 base for V and 6 bases for J; bases not matched to a gene: 10. The germline CDR1 and CDR2 sequences are SGHAT and FQNNGV. This CDR3 contains 18 residues. The CDR3 here is CASSLVGTGGEVGNIQYF. The CDR3 DNA reads as TGTGCCAGCAGCTTAGTCGGGACAGGGGGCGAGGTGGGAAACATTCAGTACTTC.

This clonotype showed up many times. The chain employs TRBV9 and TRBJ1-2, with 9 bases matching TRBD1. Germline CDR1 is SGDLS and CDR2 is YYNGEE. V was pared by 3 bases and J by 8 bases, with 2 bases of the junction left unmatched. The CDR3 extends over 12 amino acids. Here the CDR3 reads CASSGGTGGYTF. CDR3 bases: TGTGCCAGCAGCGGAGGGACAGGGGGCTACACCTTC. Variable domain in full (rest from reference TRBV9 and TRBJ1-2): DSGVTQTPKHLITATGQRVTLRCSPRSGDLSVYWYQQSLDQGLQFLIQYYNGEERAKGNILERFSAQQFPDLHSELNLSSLELGDSALYFCASSGGTGGYTFGSGTRLTVV.

The V gene is TRBV24-1, the J gene TRBJ1-3, with D unclear. Germline loops: CDR1 KGHDR, CDR2 SFDVKD. Trimming took 2 bases from V and 7 from J, leaving 5 bases between them. This CDR3 is 12 amino acids long. The DNA for the CDR3 is TGTGCCACCAGTGATTGGACGAACACCATATATTTT. It is translated as CATSDWTNTIYF.

The chain combines TRBV25-1 with TRBJ1-6, with TRBD1 matching 7 bases. The germline CDR1 and CDR2 sequences are MGHDK and SYGVNS. After removal of 6 bases from V and 9 bases from J, the junction contained 14 bases not matched to a gene. The CDR3 length is 16 residues. CDR3 coding DNA: TGTGCCAGCAGCTTCCCCCCGGTGGACAGGAGTTCACCCCTCCACTTT. Translated: CASSFPPVDRSSPLHF.

The chain links TRBV2 to TRBJ2-7, with no clear D. CDR1 and CDR2 from the germline V gene are SNHLY and FYNNEI. The CDR3 consists of 11 residues. V was clipped by 6 bases and J by 9 bases, with 12 bases between them. CDR3 residues: CASRGTVGQYF. DNA for the CDR3: TGTGCCAGCAGGGGAACAGTAGGGCAGTACTTC.

This clonotype was seen a few times. This chain uses TRBV4-1 with TRBJ1-1; D might be TRBD1 (6 bases). This CDR3 spans 15 amino acids. The germline gives CDR1 MGHRA, CDR2 YSYEKL. Trimming shortened V by 4 bases and J by 5 bases, and 17 bases separated the two germline ends. The CDR3 DNA sequence: TGCGCCAGCAGCCGATACTCAGGGGTCGGGACTGAAGCTTTCTTT. It is translated as CASSRYSGVGTEAFF.

This clonotype was seen many times. The V gene is TRBV4-3, the J gene TRBJ2-7; 12 bases are a match to TRBD2. The CDR3 is made up of 15 amino acids. Losses at the gene ends were 3 bases for V and 4 bases for J; bases not matched to a gene: 4. Per germline, CDR1 LGHNA and CDR2 YSLEER. CDR3 in DNA: TGCGCCAGCAGCCAGACTAGCGGGGGCCCTTACGAGCAGTACTTC. Amino acid sequence: CASSQTSGGPYEQYF.